This T cell receptor beta chain is drawn from a study of blood T cell repertoires in COVID-19. Study-level information: There were acute and convalescent COVID-19 samples, and they came from the United States, Italy and Spain. T cells, B-cell-depleted T cells, or PBMCs supplied cDNA or gDNA.

V lost 1 base and J lost 2, with 16 bases in between. The CDR3 spans 17 residues. Germline lookup yields CDR1 KGHSH and CDR2 LQKENI. Seattle patients were enrolled during active infection and followed longitudinally. This table comes from immunoSEQ multiplex PCR, and its TCRdb copy is limited to in-frame clones, with some not included. Counted here are roughly 260,000 clones, roughly 90% occurring once; the ten biggest clones make up about 11%. Sample: peripheral blood. The sequence came from a woman aged 25-40 years with COVID-19, enrolled during active disease. This chain uses TRBV18 with TRBJ2-3, with D maybe TRBD2 (6 bases). The DNA for the CDR3 is TGTGCCAGCTCACCACAGTGGGATAGCGGTTCCACAGATACGCAGTATTTT. Translation: CASSPQWDSGSTDTQYF.